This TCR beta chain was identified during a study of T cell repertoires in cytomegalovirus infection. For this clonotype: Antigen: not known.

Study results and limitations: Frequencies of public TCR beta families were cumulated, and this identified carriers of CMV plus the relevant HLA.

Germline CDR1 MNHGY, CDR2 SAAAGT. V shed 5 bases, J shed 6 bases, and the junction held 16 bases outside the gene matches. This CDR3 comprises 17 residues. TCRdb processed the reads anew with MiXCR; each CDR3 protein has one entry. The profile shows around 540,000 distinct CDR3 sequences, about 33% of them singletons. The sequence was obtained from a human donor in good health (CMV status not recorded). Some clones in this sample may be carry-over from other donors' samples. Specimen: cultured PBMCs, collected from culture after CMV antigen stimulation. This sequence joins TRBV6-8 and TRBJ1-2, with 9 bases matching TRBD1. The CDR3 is CASSNRVDRGGSDGYTF. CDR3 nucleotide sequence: TGTGCCAGCAGTAACCGCGTCGACAGGGGGGGGAGTGATGGCTACACCTTC.